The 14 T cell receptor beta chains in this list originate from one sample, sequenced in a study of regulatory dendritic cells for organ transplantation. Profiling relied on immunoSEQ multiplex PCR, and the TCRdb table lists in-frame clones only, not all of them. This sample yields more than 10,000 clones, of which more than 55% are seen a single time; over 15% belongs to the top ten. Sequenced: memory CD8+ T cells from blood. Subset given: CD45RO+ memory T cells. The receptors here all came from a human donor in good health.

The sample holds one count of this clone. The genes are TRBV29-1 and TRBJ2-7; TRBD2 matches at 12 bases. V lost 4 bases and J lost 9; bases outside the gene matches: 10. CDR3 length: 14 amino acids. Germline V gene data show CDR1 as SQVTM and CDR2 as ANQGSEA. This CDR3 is CSVGLLAGGRGQYF. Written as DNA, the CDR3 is TGCAGCGTTGGTTTGCTAGCGGGAGGGCGGGGGCAGTACTTC.

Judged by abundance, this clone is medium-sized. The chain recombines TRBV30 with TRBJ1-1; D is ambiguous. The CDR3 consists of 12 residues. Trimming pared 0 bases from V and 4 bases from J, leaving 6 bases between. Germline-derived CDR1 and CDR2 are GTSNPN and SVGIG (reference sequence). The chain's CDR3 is CAWSVRITEAFF. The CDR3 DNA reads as TGTGCCTGGAGTGTACGGATCACTGAAGCTTTCTTT.

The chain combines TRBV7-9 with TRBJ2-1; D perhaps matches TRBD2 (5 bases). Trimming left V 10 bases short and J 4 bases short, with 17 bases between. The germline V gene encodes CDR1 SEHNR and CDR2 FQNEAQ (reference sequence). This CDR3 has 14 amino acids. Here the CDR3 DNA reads TGTGCCACTAATGGACTGGGCAGTTACAATGAGCAGTTCTTC. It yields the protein CATNGLGSYNEQFF.

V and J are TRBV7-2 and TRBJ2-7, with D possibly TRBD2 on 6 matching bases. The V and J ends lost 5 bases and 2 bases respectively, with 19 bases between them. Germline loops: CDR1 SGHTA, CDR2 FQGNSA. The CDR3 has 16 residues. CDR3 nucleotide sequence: TGTGCCAGCAGCCCGGGAGTAGGGCCCTTCCCCTACGAGCAGTACTTC. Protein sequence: CASSPGVGPFPYEQYF. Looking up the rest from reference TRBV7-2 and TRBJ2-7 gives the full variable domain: GAGVSQSPSNKVTEKGKDVELRCDPISGHTALYWYRQSLGQGLEFLIYFQGNSAPDKSGLPSDRFSAERTGGSVSTLTIQRTQQEDSAVYLCASSPGVGPFPYEQYFGPGTRLTVT.

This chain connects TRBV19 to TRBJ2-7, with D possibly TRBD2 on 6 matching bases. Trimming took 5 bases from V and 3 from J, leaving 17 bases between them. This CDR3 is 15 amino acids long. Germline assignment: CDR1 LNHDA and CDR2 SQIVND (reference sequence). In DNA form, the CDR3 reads TGTGCCAGTAGTCCCATAGTAGCGGAGAACTACGAGCAGTACTTC. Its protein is CASSPIVAENYEQYF.

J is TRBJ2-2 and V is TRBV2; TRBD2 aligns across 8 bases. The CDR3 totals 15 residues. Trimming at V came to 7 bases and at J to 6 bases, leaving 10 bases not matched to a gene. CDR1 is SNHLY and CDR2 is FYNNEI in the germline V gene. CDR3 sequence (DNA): TGTGCCAGCAATCCGGGACTAGTGAGTCCCGGGGAGCTGTTTTTT. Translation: CASNPGLVSPGELFF.

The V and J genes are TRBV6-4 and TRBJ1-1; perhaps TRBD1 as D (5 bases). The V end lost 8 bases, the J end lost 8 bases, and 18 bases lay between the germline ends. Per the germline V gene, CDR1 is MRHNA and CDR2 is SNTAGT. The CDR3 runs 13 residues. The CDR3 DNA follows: TGTGCCAGCGGGTGTGAGTGTTGGGACGAAGCTTTCTTT. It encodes CASGCECWDEAFF.

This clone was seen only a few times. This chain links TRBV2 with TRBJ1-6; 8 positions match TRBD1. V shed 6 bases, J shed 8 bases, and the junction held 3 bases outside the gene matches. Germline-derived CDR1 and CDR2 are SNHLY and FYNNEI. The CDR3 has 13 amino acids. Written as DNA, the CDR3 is TGTGCCAGCAGAGGACAGGGTTATTCACCCCTCCACTTT. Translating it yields CASRGQGYSPLHF.

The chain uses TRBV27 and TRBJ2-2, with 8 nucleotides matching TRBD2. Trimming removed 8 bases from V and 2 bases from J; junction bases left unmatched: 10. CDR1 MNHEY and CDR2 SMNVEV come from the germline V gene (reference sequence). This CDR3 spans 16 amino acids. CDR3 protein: CASGRLAGINTGELFF. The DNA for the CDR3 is TGTGCCAGCGGGAGGTTAGCGGGAATTAACACCGGGGAGCTGTTTTTT.

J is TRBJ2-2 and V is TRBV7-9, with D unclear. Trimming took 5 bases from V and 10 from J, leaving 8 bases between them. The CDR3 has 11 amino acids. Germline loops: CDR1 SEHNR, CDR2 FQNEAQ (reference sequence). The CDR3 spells CASSRTMELFF. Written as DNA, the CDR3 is TGTGCCAGCAGCCGAACGATGGAGCTGTTTTTT.

The CDR3 loop reads CAWSSSYEQYF. The CDR3 bases are TGTGCCTGGAGCAGCTCCTACGAGCAGTACTTC. The V and J genes are TRBV30 and TRBJ2-7; D gene uncertain. The CDR3 sequence is 11 residues long. V was pared by 3 bases and J by 0 bases, with 3 bases between. CDR1 and CDR2 (germline): GTSNPN, SVGIG (reference sequence).

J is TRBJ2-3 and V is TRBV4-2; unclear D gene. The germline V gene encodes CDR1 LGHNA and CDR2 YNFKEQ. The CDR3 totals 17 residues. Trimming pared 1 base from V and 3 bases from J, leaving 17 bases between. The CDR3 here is CASSQGPVRSPTDTQYF. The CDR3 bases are TGTGCCAGCAGCCAAGGCCCTGTCAGGTCCCCAACAGATACGCAGTATTTT.

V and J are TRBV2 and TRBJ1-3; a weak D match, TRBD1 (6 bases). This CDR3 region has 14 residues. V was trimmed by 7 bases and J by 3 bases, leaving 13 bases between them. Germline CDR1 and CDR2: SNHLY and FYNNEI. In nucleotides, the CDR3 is TGTGCCAGCACCAAGGGGGGATATGGAAACACCATATATTTT. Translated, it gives CASTKGGYGNTIYF.

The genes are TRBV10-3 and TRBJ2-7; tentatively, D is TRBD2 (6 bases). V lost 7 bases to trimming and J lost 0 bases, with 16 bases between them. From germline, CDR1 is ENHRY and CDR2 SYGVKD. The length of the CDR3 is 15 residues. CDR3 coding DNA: TGTGCCATCACCGAGGGTGCGGGGTTCTCCTACGAGCAGTACTTC. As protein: CAITEGAGFSYEQYF.